These 3 T cell receptor beta chains were all obtained from the same sample, sequenced in a study of blood T cell repertoires in COVID-19. Measured with immunoSEQ multiplex PCR; TCRdb has only the in-frame clones, and not every one. The sample shows some 74,000 clones, more than 75% of them seen only once. Sample: peripheral blood. All receptors derive from a man aged 50 or older with active COVID-19.

In its sample, this clone was seen a few times. The DNA of the CDR3 is TGTGCCAGTAGTATCTCGACTTACACGGAGACCCAGTACTTC. As protein: CASSISTYTETQYF. The chain has TRBV19 and TRBJ2-5; D is unclear. V was shortened by 3 bases and J by 5 bases, with 13 bases between the two germline ends. Germline assignment: CDR1 LNHDA and CDR2 SQIVND (reference sequence). This CDR3 comprises 14 residues.

The CDR3 bases are TGTGCCAGTACCCCGGGGGATGAGCAGTTCTTC. The encoded protein is CASTPGDEQFF. This chain uses TRBV19 with TRBJ2-1; D is perhaps TRBD2 (6 bases). This CDR3 is 11 amino acids long. V was shortened by 7 bases and J by 8 bases, with 9 bases between the two germline ends. Germline CDR1 and CDR2: LNHDA and SQIVND (reference sequence).

The chain recombines TRBV28 with TRBJ2-7; possibly TRBD1 for D (6 bases). The germline gives CDR1 MDHEN, CDR2 SYDVKM. The CDR3 spans 14 residues. The V end was cut by 3 bases, the J end by 6 bases, with 15 bases between. CDR3 coding DNA: TGTGCCAGCAGTTTGACAATGGGGGCGTCCGAGCAGTACTTC. As protein: CASSLTMGASEQYF.